These 14 T cell receptor beta chains were all obtained from the same sample, sequenced in a study of cytomegalovirus exposure and HLA in healthy donors. PCR employed 60 Vbeta and 13 Jbeta primers. Profiling relied on immunoSEQ multiplex PCR, and the TCRdb table lists in-frame clones only, not all of them. This sample's clone table lists under 250,000 clones. The specimen sequenced was PBMCs. The receptors stem from a girl aged 2-10 years in good health and CMV-seropositive.

The chain is built from TRBV30 and TRBJ2-7; possible D gene TRBD2, 6 bases. Deletions cut 0 bases from V and 4 bases from J, with 10 bases between. In germline, CDR1 is GTSNPN, CDR2 SVGIG (reference sequence). CDR3 size: 13 residues. The CDR3 sequence: CAWSVGLAYEQYF. CDR3 DNA: TGTGCCTGGAGTGTAGGTCTAGCGTACGAGCAGTACTTC. The whole variable domain, remainder taken from reference TRBV30 and TRBJ2-7, is SQTIHQWPATLVQPVGSPLSLECTVEGTSNPNLYWYRQAAGRGLQLLFYSVGIGQISSEVPQNLSASRPQDRQFILSSKKLLLSDSGFYLCAWSVGLAYEQYFGPGTRLTVT.

This sequence joins TRBV12-5 and TRBJ2-1, with D maybe TRBD2 (5 bases). Germline CDR1 LGHNT, CDR2 FRNRAP. The CDR3 sequence is 11 residues long. V lost 5 bases to trimming and J lost 9 bases, with 8 bases between them. The CDR3 sequence: CASGSGGEQFF. The CDR3 region has the DNA TGTGCTAGTGGTAGCGGCGGTGAGCAGTTCTTC.

This chain joins TRBV27 and TRBJ2-1, with TRBD1 identical over 7 bases. This CDR3 region has 17 residues. Germline V gives CDR1 MNHEY, CDR2 SMNVEV (reference sequence). Unmatched junction bases numbered 16, after V lost 6 bases and J lost 5 bases. Here the CDR3 reads CASRTIKMDRRDNEQFF. The CDR3 DNA reads TGTGCCAGCAGAACGATCAAAATGGACAGGAGAGACAATGAGCAGTTCTTC.

The rearrangement uses TRBV10-3 and TRBJ2-6, with D tentatively TRBD1 (5 bases). Germline V CDR1 and CDR2: ENHRY, SYGVKD. The CDR3 has 17 residues. The ends were cut back, 0 bases at V and 0 bases at J, with 9 bases in the middle. CDR3 DNA sequence: TGTGCCATCAGTGAGTCGGACACAATCTCTGGGGCCAACGTCCTGACTTTC. It yields the protein CAISESDTISGANVLTF.

This chain's CDR3 is CAQGLKGLSPHYEQYF. The DNA of the CDR3 is TGTGCCCAGGGGTTAAAGGGCCTTTCCCCCCACTACGAGCAGTACTTC. The rearrangement joins TRBV30 to TRBJ2-7; tentatively, D is TRBD1 (6 bases). Looked up from germline, CDR1 is GTSNPN and CDR2 is SVGIG (reference sequence). V was clipped by 8 bases and J by 3 bases, with 26 bases between them. The CDR3 consists of 16 residues.

The chain joins TRBV27 to TRBJ2-5; TRBD2 matches 10 bases. The CDR3 has 15 residues. The V gene's germline CDR1 is MNHEY and CDR2 SMNVEV (reference sequence). V shed 3 bases and J 4 bases; nucleotides not matched to a gene: 5. CDR3 coding DNA: TGTGCCAGCAGTTTCCAGCGGGAGGGCCTAGAGACCCAGTACTTC. This encodes CASSFQREGLETQYF.

The CDR3: CASSPPLADEQYF. CDR3 DNA: TGTGCCAGCAGTCCCCCATTAGCGGACGAGCAGTACTTC. V gene TRBV28 combines with J gene TRBJ2-7, with D possibly matching TRBD2 (6 bases). V lost 5 bases to trimming and J lost 5 bases, with 13 bases between them. The CDR3 covers 13 residues. The germline gives CDR1 MDHEN, CDR2 SYDVKM. Full variable domain (missing parts from reference TRBV28 and TRBJ2-7): DVKVTQSSRYLVKRTGEKVFLECVQDMDHENMFWYRQDPGLGLRLIYFSYDVKMKEKGDIPEGYSVSREKKERFSLILESASTNQTSMYLCASSPPLADEQYFGPGTRLTVT.

The V and J genes are TRBV5-6 and TRBJ2-1; perhaps TRBD2 as D (5 bases). V lost 1 base, J lost 8 bases, and 16 bases lay in between. The CDR3 consists of 15 residues. CDR1 is SGHDT and CDR2 is YYEEEE in the germline V gene. The CDR3: CASSLPTISGYEQFF. CDR3 bases: TGTGCCAGCAGCTTGCCGACTATAAGTGGGTATGAGCAGTTCTTC.

The rearrangement uses TRBV29-1 and TRBJ1-1; D gene unclear. The CDR3 consists of 14 residues. The germline V and J ends were trimmed by 7 bases and 1 base, with 16 bases remaining between them. The germline V gene encodes CDR1 SQVTM and CDR2 ANQGSEA. The CDR3 coding sequence is TGCAGCGCCCGTAATGGGCAGACGAACACTGAAGCTTTCTTT. Translation: CSARNGQTNTEAFF.

V gene TRBV19 combines with J gene TRBJ2-2; 7 bases map to TRBD1. Germline V gene lookup returns CDR1 LNHDA and CDR2 SQIVND (reference sequence). J was trimmed by 4 bases and V by 7 bases; bases with no gene match: 12. The CDR3 consists of 16 residues. The CDR3 spells CASTPGQVGFTGELFF. CDR3 DNA sequence: TGTGCCAGTACCCCCGGACAGGTCGGATTCACCGGGGAGCTGTTTTTT.

J is TRBJ2-5 and V is TRBV29-1; 7 positions agree with TRBD1. Trimming cost V 4 bases and J 1 base; bases outside gene matches: 3. This CDR3 comprises 13 residues. In germline, CDR1 is SQVTM, CDR2 ANQGSEA. CDR3 region: CSVAGGSQETQYF. CDR3 coding DNA: TGCAGCGTTGCAGGGGGAAGCCAAGAGACCCAGTACTTC.

V usage is TRBV27 and J usage is TRBJ2-7, with 14 positions matching TRBD2. There are 15 residues in the CDR3. V was clipped by 4 bases and J by 5 bases; unmatched bases: 4. Looked up from germline, CDR1 is MNHEY and CDR2 is SMNVEV (reference sequence). The chain's CDR3 is CASSSGTSGSNEQYF. DNA of the CDR3: TGTGCCAGCAGTTCGGGGACTAGCGGGAGCAACGAGCAGTACTTC.

Written as DNA, the CDR3 is TGTGCCAGCAATGGGGGGGCGCGGGGAGGCTACACCTTC. Translated: CASNGGARGGYTF. This chain joins TRBV6-1 and TRBJ1-2; weak D call: TRBD1 (6 bases). The germline gives CDR1 MNHNS, CDR2 SASEGT. The CDR3 is 13 amino acids. The ends were cut back, 7 bases at V and 8 bases at J, with 17 bases in the middle.

The chain joins TRBV5-5 to TRBJ2-6, with 13 bases aligning to TRBD2. The germline V gene encodes CDR1 SGHKS and CDR2 YYEKEE (reference sequence). The CDR3 is 19 amino acids. Trimming at V came to 4 bases and at J to 2 bases, leaving 9 bases not matched to a gene. This CDR3 reads CASSPDPTSGRAGANVLTF. CDR3 DNA sequence: TGTGCCAGCAGCCCAGACCCTACTAGCGGGAGGGCTGGGGCCAACGTCCTGACTTTC.